Listed below are T cell receptor beta chains from one sample, sequenced in a study of cytomegalovirus exposure and HLA in healthy donors. Only in-frame clones appear in the TCRdb table, and some are missing; sequencing was by immunoSEQ multiplex PCR. The sample's table shows 96,000 or so clones. The sequencing input was PBMCs. These receptors all come from a girl between 5 and 17 years old in good health and CMV-seropositive. The CDR3 runs from the conserved cysteine through the conserved F or W. The D gene is left open where the match is weak.

DNA: TGTGCCAGTAGTATTCAGAGCAATCAGCCCCAGCATTTT
CDR3: CASSIQSNQPQHF
J: TRBJ1-5
length: 13
V: TRBV19
D: -

DNA: TGCAGCGTTGAACTCTGGGACAGGGACTATGGCTACACCTTC
CDR3: CSVELWDRDYGYTF
J: TRBJ1-2
length: 14
V: TRBV29-1
D: TRBD1

DNA: TGTGCCAGCAGCGTAGGCCTCCGCGGCCAGGGGCCAGAGACCCAGTACTTC
CDR3: CASSVGLRGQGPETQYF
J: TRBJ2-5
length: 17
V: TRBV9
D: -

DNA: TGTGCCAGCAGCGGTGGACAGGAGAATTCACCCCTCCACTTT
CDR3: CASSGGQENSPLHF
J: TRBJ1-6
length: 14
V: TRBV5-4
D: TRBD1

DNA: TGCGCCAGCAGCATAATCAGGGGGCGAGAGCAGTACTTC
CDR3: CASSIIRGREQYF
J: TRBJ2-7
length: 13
V: TRBV4-3
D: TRBD1

DNA: TGTGCCAGTAGTTCTCGGCAGGGTCGAGGGAACACTGAAGCTTTCTTT
CDR3: CASSSRQGRGNTEAFF
J: TRBJ1-1
length: 16
V: TRBV19
D: -

DNA: TGTGCCAGCAGACCCGACAGGGGAGCTGAAGCTTTCTTT
CDR3: CASRPDRGAEAFF
J: TRBJ1-1
length: 13
V: TRBV2
D: TRBD1

DNA: TGTGCCAGCAGCTTAATGGGTTCCCGGGGCTATGGCTACACCTTC
CDR3: CASSLMGSRGYGYTF
J: TRBJ1-2
length: 15
V: TRBV7-3
D: -

DNA: TGTGCCAGCAGCTCAACGGACAGAGTCAACTATGGCTACACCTTC
CDR3: CASSSTDRVNYGYTF
J: TRBJ1-2
length: 15
V: TRBV7-9
D: -

DNA: TGTGCAAGTCGCCCAAACCAGGGGGCTAATTCACCCCTCCACTTT
CDR3: CASRPNQGANSPLHF
J: TRBJ1-6
length: 15
V: TRBV12-2
D: -

DNA: TGCGCCAGCAGCGCCCCGGGCTCCTACGAGCAGTACTTC
CDR3: CASSAPGSYEQYF
J: TRBJ2-7
length: 13
V: TRBV5-1
D: -

DNA: TGTGCCAGCTTTGCCACATACACCGGGGAGCTGTTTTTT
CDR3: CASFATYTGELFF
J: TRBJ2-2
length: 13
V: TRBV13
D: -

DNA: TGTGCCAGCAGTCCGACTGTCTCGACCCAGTACTTC
CDR3: CASSPTVSTQYF
J: TRBJ2-5
length: 12
V: TRBV28
D: -

DNA: TGTGCCAGCATTAGACAGGGAGGAAGCAATCAGCCCCAGCATTTT
CDR3: CASIRQGGSNQPQHF
J: TRBJ1-5
length: 15
V: TRBV6-1
D: TRBD1

DNA: TGTGCCAGCAGTGGATGGGGCGACAATGAGCAGTTCTTC
CDR3: CASSGWGDNEQFF
J: TRBJ2-1
length: 13
V: TRBV2
D: -

DNA: TGTGCCAGCTCACCAGGTACGCGAGAGACCCAGTACTTC
CDR3: CASSPGTRETQYF
J: TRBJ2-5
length: 13
V: TRBV18
D: -

DNA: TGTGCCAGCAGGGCCCTTCGGGGAGGGGGGCATGGCTACACCTTC
CDR3: CASRALRGGGHGYTF
J: TRBJ1-2
length: 15
V: TRBV9
D: -

DNA: TGTGCCAGCAGCCAAGAGTCGACAGCCTACGCTAACTATGGCTACACCTTC
CDR3: CASSQESTAYANYGYTF
J: TRBJ1-2
length: 17
V: TRBV4-2
D: -

DNA: TGTGCCTGGAGTATGGGGACAGTTAATTCACCCCTCCACTTT
CDR3: CAWSMGTVNSPLHF
J: TRBJ1-6
length: 14
V: TRBV30
D: TRBD1

DNA: TGCGCCAGCAGCCAAGGAACAGGTACTGAAGCTTTCTTT
CDR3: CASSQGTGTEAFF
J: TRBJ1-1
length: 13
V: TRBV4-3
D: -

DNA: TGTGCCAGCAGCTTCCAGACTCTACAAGAGACCCAGTACTTC
CDR3: CASSFQTLQETQYF
J: TRBJ2-5
length: 14
V: TRBV5-5
D: -

DNA: TGTGCCAGCAGTCCAGCGACCGGGGAGCTGTTTTTT
CDR3: CASSPATGELFF
J: TRBJ2-2
length: 12
V: TRBV6-5
D: -

DNA: TGCGCCAGCAGCCTGCAATCAGGGTATGGGACAGATACGCAGTATTTT
CDR3: CASSLQSGYGTDTQYF
J: TRBJ2-3
length: 16
V: TRBV5-1
D: -

DNA: TGTGCCAGCTGGCGAGACAGCACCTACGAGCAGTACTTC
CDR3: CASWRDSTYEQYF
J: TRBJ2-7
length: 13
V: TRBV6-1
D: -

DNA: TGTGCCAGCAGCGTAGTTTCCGGGGCTGAAGCTTTCTTT
CDR3: CASSVVSGAEAFF
J: TRBJ1-1
length: 13
V: TRBV9
D: -

DNA: TGTGCCAGCTCACCAGGCGAGACAGACGAGACCCAGTACTTC
CDR3: CASSPGETDETQYF
J: TRBJ2-5
length: 14
V: TRBV18
D: -

DNA: TGTGCCAGCAGCGGCATCGCTTTAGGGGACAGGGGTAACACAGATACGCAGTATTTT
CDR3: CASSGIALGDRGNTDTQYF
J: TRBJ2-3
length: 19
V: TRBV9
D: TRBD1

DNA: TGCGCCAGCAGCCAAGATTATCCGCCGGGCAATGAGCAGTTCTTC
CDR3: CASSQDYPPGNEQFF
J: TRBJ2-1
length: 15
V: TRBV4-3
D: -

DNA: TGTGCCATCAGCGAACAGGGGAAGGAAGACGAGCAGTACTTC
CDR3: CAISEQGKEDEQYF
J: TRBJ2-7
length: 14
V: TRBV10-3
D: TRBD1

DNA: TGTGCCAGTCGGAGACAGGGGGGGAACACTGAAGCTTTCTTT
CDR3: CASRRQGGNTEAFF
J: TRBJ1-1
length: 14
V: TRBV19
D: TRBD1